Below are 23 T cell receptor beta chains sequenced from a single sample in a study of blood T cell repertoires in COVID-19. The method was immunoSEQ multiplex PCR; TCRdb's version includes in-frame clones alone and lacks a portion of them. The top ten clones hold 5% to 8% of a sample with 70,000 or so clones, roughly 86% of them seen once. What was sequenced was peripheral blood. The receptors were sampled from a woman in her forties or fifties with acute or convalescent COVID-19.

The V and J genes are TRBV7-9 and TRBJ2-1; D gene ambiguous. Germline V lookup: CDR1 SEHNR, CDR2 FQNEAQ (reference sequence). The length of the CDR3 is 11 residues. V dropped 0 bases and J dropped 10 bases, with 4 bases sitting between them. The CDR3 loop reads CASSLAREQFF. The CDR3 region has the DNA TGTGCCAGCAGCTTAGCGCGCGAGCAGTTCTTC.

This chain connects TRBV30 to TRBJ1-3; a possible D gene is TRBD1 (5 bases). This CDR3 region has 14 residues. Germline V lookup: CDR1 GTSNPN, CDR2 SVGIG (reference sequence). Trimming shortened V by 0 bases and J by 3 bases, and 9 bases separated the two germline ends. In DNA, the CDR3 is TGTGCCTGGAGTGTGGGGCGCAGTGGAAACACCATATATTTT. Translated, it gives CAWSVGRSGNTIYF.

The V and J genes are TRBV28 and TRBJ1-6, with 8 bases identical to TRBD1. The CDR3 sequence is 12 residues long. The ends lost 8 bases at V and 7 bases at J; junction bases unmatched: 1. Germline CDR1 MDHEN, CDR2 SYDVKM. The CDR3 DNA is TGTGCCAGCCGGGACAGGAATTCACCCCTCCACTTT. This translates into CASRDRNSPLHF.

The V gene is TRBV4-2, the J gene TRBJ2-5; perhaps TRBD2 as D (5 bases). Per the germline V gene, CDR1 is LGHNA and CDR2 is YNFKEQ. V was pared by 0 bases and J by 2 bases, with 13 bases between. The CDR3 runs to 16 residues. The CDR3 reads CASSQEVAGHQETQYF. Written as DNA, the CDR3 is TGTGCCAGCAGCCAAGAAGTCGCGGGTCATCAAGAGACCCAGTACTTC.

The chain has TRBV29-1 and TRBJ1-4; TRBD1 matches 7 bases. The ends lost 3 bases at V and 10 bases at J; junction bases unmatched: 8. The CDR3 is made up of 13 amino acids. CDR1 is SQVTM, CDR2 ANQGSEA, per germline. The CDR3 DNA follows: TGCAGCGTTGATCGGGACAGCCAAGGAAAACTGTTTTTT. The encoded protein is CSVDRDSQGKLFF.

V gene TRBV15 combines with J gene TRBJ2-1; 8 bases agree with TRBD2. V gave up 5 bases and J gave up 6 bases; unmatched junction bases: 15. This CDR3 has 17 residues. Germline V gives CDR1 LNHNV, CDR2 YYDKDF (reference sequence). This CDR3 reads CATSGAPDGRDANEQFF. The CDR3 nucleotides are TGTGCCACCAGCGGGGCGCCCGACGGGAGGGATGCCAATGAGCAGTTCTTC.

The rearrangement joins TRBV5-1 to TRBJ1-3, with D maybe TRBD1 (5 bases). Trimming stripped 4 bases from V and 0 bases from J, with 8 bases between. CDR3 length equals 14 residues. The germline CDR1 and CDR2 sequences are SGHRS and YFSETQ. The CDR3 spells CASSGRGSGNTIYF. The DNA of the CDR3 is TGCGCCAGCAGCGGGAGGGGCTCTGGAAACACCATATATTTT.

The V and J genes are TRBV27 and TRBJ2-6; D ambiguous. V lost 6 bases and J 0 bases, leaving 9 bases between the germline ends. The CDR3 extends over 15 amino acids. Per the germline V gene, CDR1 is MNHEY and CDR2 is SMNVEV (reference sequence). This CDR3 reads CASSHTLSGANVLTF. CDR3 DNA: TGTGCCAGCAGCCACACCCTCTCTGGGGCCAACGTCCTGACTTTC. The variable domain in full, completed from reference TRBV27 and TRBJ2-6, reads EAQVTQNPRYLITVTGKKLTVTCSQNMNHEYMSWYRQDPGLGLRQIYYSMNVEVTDKGDVPEGYKVSRKEKRNFPLILESPSPNQTSLYFCASSHTLSGANVLTFGAGSRLTVL.

This clone has a single count. The CDR3 bases are TGTGCCACCAGCAGATCACAGGGGAGAGAAGGTGGCTACACCTTC. Its protein is CATSRSQGREGGYTF. The rearrangement uses TRBV15 and TRBJ1-2; 7 bases are shared with TRBD1. J lost 7 bases, V lost 2 bases, and 10 bases had no gene match. The germline CDR1 and CDR2 sequences are LNHNV and YYDKDF (reference sequence). The CDR3 is 15 amino acids.

The V and J genes are TRBV14 and TRBJ1-1, with D maybe TRBD1 (6 bases). Germline CDR1 and CDR2: SGHDN and FVKESK. Between the trimmed V and J ends, which lost 2 bases and 0 bases, there was a span of 19 bases. The CDR3 totals 18 residues. CDR3 amino acids: CASSQIRSGEIMNTEAFF. The CDR3 coding sequence is TGTGCCAGCAGCCAAATACGTTCAGGGGAAATTATGAACACTGAAGCTTTCTTT. Combining the CDR3 with reference TRBV14 and TRBJ1-1 gives the whole variable domain EAGVTQFPSHSVIEKGQTVTLRCDPISGHDNLYWYRRVMGKEIKFLLHFVKESKQDESGMPNNRFLAERTGGTYSTLKVQPAELEDSGVYFCASSQIRSGEIMNTEAFFGQGTRLTVV.

The chain couples TRBV30 to TRBJ1-1; D call uncertain. Trimming removed 2 bases at V and 4 bases at J, with 8 bases between. Germline V gene lookup returns CDR1 GTSNPN and CDR2 SVGIG (reference sequence). The CDR3 extends over 12 amino acids. The CDR3 loop is CAWSWLGTEAFF. In DNA, the CDR3 is TGTGCCTGGAGTTGGCTTGGCACTGAAGCTTTCTTT.

This clone appeared a single time. The rearrangement links TRBV5-6 to TRBJ1-2, with D possibly being TRBD1 (6 bases). There are 13 residues in the CDR3. Germline loops: CDR1 SGHDT, CDR2 YYEEEE. Deletions cut 7 bases from V and 3 bases from J, with 13 bases between. CDR3 bases: TGTGCCAGCCAAGTCAGGGGTGACTATGGCTACACCTTC. This sequence encodes CASQVRGDYGYTF.

The chain combines TRBV5-1 with TRBJ2-7, with a weak D call TRBD2 (5 bases). CDR1 SGHRS and CDR2 YFSETQ come from the germline V gene. With 1 base removed from V and 2 bases from J, the gap between germline ends came to 10 bases. The CDR3 loop spans 14 amino acids. The CDR3 loop is CASSLSGKTYEQYF. The CDR3 nucleotides read TGCGCCAGCAGCTTGTCGGGGAAGACCTACGAGCAGTACTTC. Complete variable domain (other parts from reference TRBV5-1 and TRBJ2-7): KAGVTQTPRYLIKTRGQQVTLSCSPISGHRSVSWYQQTPGQGLQFLFEYFSETQRNKGNFPGRFSGRQFSNSRSEMNVSTLELGDSALYLCASSLSGKTYEQYFGPGTRLTVT.

This chain links TRBV14 with TRBJ2-7; 7 positions agree with TRBD1. Germline assignment: CDR1 SGHDN and CDR2 FVKESK. The length of the CDR3 is 15 residues. V gave up 4 bases and J gave up 2 bases; unmatched junction bases: 8. The CDR3 nucleotides read TGTGCCAGCAGCCGATCGGACAGGCGCGCCTACGAGCAGTACTTC. Amino acids: CASSRSDRRAYEQYF. Combining the CDR3 with reference TRBV14 and TRBJ2-7 gives the whole variable domain EAGVTQFPSHSVIEKGQTVTLRCDPISGHDNLYWYRRVMGKEIKFLLHFVKESKQDESGMPNNRFLAERTGGTYSTLKVQPAELEDSGVYFCASSRSDRRAYEQYFGPGTRLTVT.

V and J are TRBV7-6 and TRBJ2-7; TRBD2 is a possible D gene (6 bases). CDR1 and CDR2 from the germline V gene are SGHVS and FNYEAQ. The CDR3 contains 15 residues. V dropped 1 base and J dropped 7 bases, with 17 bases sitting between them. The CDR3 DNA sequence: TGTGCCAGCAGCTTAGAGTCGGGGGTCCCGCGGGAGCAGTACTTC. Translation gives CASSLESGVPREQYF. The whole variable domain, remainder taken from reference TRBV7-6 and TRBJ2-7, is GAGVSQSPRYKVTKRGQDVALRCDPISGHVSLYWYRQALGQGPEFLTYFNYEAQQDKSGLPNDRFSAERPEGSISTLTIQRTEQRDSAMYRCASSLESGVPREQYFGPGTRLTVT.

The chain uses TRBV28 and TRBJ2-7, with D hard to call. The V gene's germline CDR1 is MDHEN and CDR2 SYDVKM. The V end was cut by 5 bases, the J end by 2 bases, with 4 bases between. This CDR3 contains 11 residues. The CDR3 sequence: CASSLTYEQYF. The CDR3 region has the DNA TGTGCCAGCAGTCTAACCTACGAGCAGTACTTC.

A single count supports this clone. The genes are TRBV10-1 and TRBJ1-1; 7 nucleotides line up with TRBD1. After removal of 6 bases from V and 1 base from J, the junction contained 5 bases not matched to a gene. Germline V gives CDR1 WNHNN, CDR2 SYGVQD (reference sequence). This CDR3 comprises 14 residues. The chain's CDR3 is CASRAGTENTEAFF. CDR3 nucleotide sequence: TGCGCCAGCAGGGCCGGGACAGAGAACACTGAAGCTTTCTTT.

In its sample, this clone was seen once. The chain couples TRBV19 to TRBJ1-4; perhaps TRBD1 as D (5 bases). V lost 8 bases, J lost 0 bases, and 13 bases lay in between. The CDR3 is 15 residues long. Germline V gene data show CDR1 as LNHDA and CDR2 as SQIVND (reference sequence). CDR3 region: CASRGVDATNEKLFF. The CDR3 bases are TGTGCCAGTCGGGGGGTGGATGCAACTAATGAAAAACTGTTTTTT.

This chain joins TRBV12-3 or TRBV12-4 and TRBJ2-7; possible D gene TRBD1, 6 bases. V lost 1 base and J 5 bases, leaving 9 bases between the germline ends. The CDR3 runs to 13 residues. CDR3 coding DNA: TGTGCCAGCAGTTTAGGGACAGCCAACGAGCAGTACTTC. Amino acids: CASSLGTANEQYF.

The chain carries TRBV2 and TRBJ2-5; 11 bases are shared with TRBD1. The junction had 2 bases not matched to a gene; V was cut back by 4 bases and J by 1 base. The V gene's germline CDR1 is SNHLY and CDR2 FYNNEI. This CDR3 spans 15 amino acids. Here the CDR3 reads CASSGDRGIQETQYF. CDR3 in DNA: TGTGCCAGCAGTGGGGACAGGGGGATCCAAGAGACCCAGTACTTC.

V is TRBV9 and J is TRBJ2-7; TRBD2 matches 8 bases. CDR1 SGDLS and CDR2 YYNGEE come from the germline V gene. J lost 3 bases, V lost 4 bases, and 12 bases had no gene match. The CDR3 totals 16 residues. CDR3 coding DNA: TGTGCCAGCAGCCCCGGGGGGGCAGGGATAGTCTACGAGCAGTACTTC. Translation gives CASSPGGAGIVYEQYF.

V gene TRBV12-3 or TRBV12-4 combines with J gene TRBJ2-7, with D perhaps TRBD1 (6 bases). Trimming left V 3 bases short and J 3 bases short, with 9 bases between. This CDR3 comprises 13 residues. This CDR3 is CASSFGGDYEQYF. In nucleotides, the CDR3 is TGTGCCAGCAGTTTTGGGGGCGACTACGAGCAGTACTTC.

Note on this clone: Other DNA sequences in the sample encode the same CDR3. The rearrangement links TRBV30 to TRBJ1-4; TRBD1 matches 7 bases. Germline lookup yields CDR1 GTSNPN and CDR2 SVGIG (reference sequence). The V gene end was trimmed by 0 bases and the J gene end by 8 bases; junction bases not matched to a gene: 3. The CDR3 consists of 13 residues. The CDR3 region is CAWSVQGREKLFF. For the CDR3, the DNA is TGTGCCTGGAGTGTACAGGGGAGAGAAAAACTGTTTTTT.